The T cell receptor (beta chain) under discussion was sequenced for a study of OX40 agonist ivuxolimab in advanced cancers. For the study at large: Melanoma, hepatocellular carcinoma, head and neck or renal cell cancer occurred in dose-escalation patients.

Broader study findings: There was clonal expansion of CD4+ and CD8+ blood T cells by week 6 at 0.1 to 3.0 mg/kg.

In germline, CDR1 is SGDLS, CDR2 YYNGEE. There are 15 residues in the CDR3. Trimming stripped 3 bases from V and 5 bases from J, with 18 bases between. Patients had blood sampled at baseline and again on cycle 4 day 1 and cycle 7 day 1. This table comes from immunoSEQ multiplex PCR, and its TCRdb copy is limited to in-frame clones, with some not included. The table shows 45,000 to 55,000 clones, with 85% to 95% occurring only once. Turning to this clone: The antigen is unknown.

This sample comprised CD4+ or CD8+ T cells sorted from blood, obtained in a trial of the OX40 agonist ivuxolimab. The source is an adult with an advanced solid tumor such as melanoma, head and neck, liver or kidney cancer. This rearrangement joins TRBV9 to TRBJ2-7; a weak D match, TRBD2 (5 bases). The CDR3 protein is CASSEGVVPRDEQYF. In DNA, the CDR3 is TGTGCCAGCAGCGAGGGAGTGGTCCCTAGGGACGAGCAGTACTTC.